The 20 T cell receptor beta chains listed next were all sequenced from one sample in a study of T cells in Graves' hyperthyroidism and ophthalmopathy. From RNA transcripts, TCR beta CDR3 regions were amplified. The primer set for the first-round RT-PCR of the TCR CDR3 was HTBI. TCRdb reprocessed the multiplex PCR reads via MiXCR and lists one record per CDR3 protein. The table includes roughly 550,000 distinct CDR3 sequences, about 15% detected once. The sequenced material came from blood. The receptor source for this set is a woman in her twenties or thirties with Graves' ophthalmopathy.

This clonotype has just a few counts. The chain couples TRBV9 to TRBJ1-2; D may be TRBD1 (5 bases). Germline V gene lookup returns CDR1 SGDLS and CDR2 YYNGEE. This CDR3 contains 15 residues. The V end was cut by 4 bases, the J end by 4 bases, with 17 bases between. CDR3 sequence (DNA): TGTGCCAGCAGCCCTCAGGGCTCCCCTCTCTATGGCTACACCTTC. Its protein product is CASSPQGSPLYGYTF.

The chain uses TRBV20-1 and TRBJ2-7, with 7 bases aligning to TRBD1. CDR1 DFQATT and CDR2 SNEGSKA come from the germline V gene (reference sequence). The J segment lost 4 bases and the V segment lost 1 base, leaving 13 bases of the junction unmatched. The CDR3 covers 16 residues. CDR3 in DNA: TGCAGTGCTAGAGGCGCTACCGGGACAGTTAAATACGAGCAGTACTTC. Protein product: CSARGATGTVKYEQYF.

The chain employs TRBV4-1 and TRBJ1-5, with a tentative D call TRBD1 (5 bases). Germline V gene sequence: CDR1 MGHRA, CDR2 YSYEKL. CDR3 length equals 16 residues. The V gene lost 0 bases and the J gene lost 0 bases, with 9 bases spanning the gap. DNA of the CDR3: TGCGCCAGCAGCCAAGAAGACAGTCGTAGCAATCAGCCCCAGCATTTT. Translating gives CASSQEDSRSNQPQHF.

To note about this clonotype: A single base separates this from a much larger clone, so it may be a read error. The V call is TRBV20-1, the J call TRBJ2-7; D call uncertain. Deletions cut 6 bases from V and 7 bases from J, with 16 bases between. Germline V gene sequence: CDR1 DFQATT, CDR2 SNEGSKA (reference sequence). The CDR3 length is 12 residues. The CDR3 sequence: CSAITPHNEQYF. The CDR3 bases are TGCAGTGCCATTACACCGCACAATGAGCAGTACTTC.

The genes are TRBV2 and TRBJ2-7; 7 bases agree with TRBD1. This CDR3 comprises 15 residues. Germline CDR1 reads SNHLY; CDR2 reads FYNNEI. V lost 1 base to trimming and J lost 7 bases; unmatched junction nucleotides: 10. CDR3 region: CASSEVQGNSDEQYF. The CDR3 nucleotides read TGTGCCAGCAGTGAAGTACAGGGGAATAGCGATGAGCAGTACTTC.

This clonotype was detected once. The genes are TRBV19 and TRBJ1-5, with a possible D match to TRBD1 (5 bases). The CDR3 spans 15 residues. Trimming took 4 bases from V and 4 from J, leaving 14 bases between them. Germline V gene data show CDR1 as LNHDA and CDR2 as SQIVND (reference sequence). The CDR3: CASSTSGGVNQPQHF. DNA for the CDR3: TGTGCCAGTAGTACGTCTGGGGGAGTAAATCAGCCCCAGCATTTT.

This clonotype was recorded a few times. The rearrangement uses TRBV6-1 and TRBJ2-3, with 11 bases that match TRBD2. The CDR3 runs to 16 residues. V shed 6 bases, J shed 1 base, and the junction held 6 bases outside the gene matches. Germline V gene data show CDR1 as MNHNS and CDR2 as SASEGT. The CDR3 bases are TGTGCCAGCAGAATAGCGGGAGGGCCTGGCACAGATACGCAGTATTTT. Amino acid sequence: CASRIAGGPGTDTQYF.

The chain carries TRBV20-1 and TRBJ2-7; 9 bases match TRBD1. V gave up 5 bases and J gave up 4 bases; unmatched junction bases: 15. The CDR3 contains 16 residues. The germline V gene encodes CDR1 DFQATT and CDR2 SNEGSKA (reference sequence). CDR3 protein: CSAPHFSGTGIYEQYF. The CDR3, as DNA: TGCAGTGCTCCACATTTTTCCGGGACAGGGATATACGAGCAGTACTTC.

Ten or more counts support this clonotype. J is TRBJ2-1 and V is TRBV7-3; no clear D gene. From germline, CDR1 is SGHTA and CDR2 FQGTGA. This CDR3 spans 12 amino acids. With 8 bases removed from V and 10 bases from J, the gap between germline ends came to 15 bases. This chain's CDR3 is CASGVKSPEQFF. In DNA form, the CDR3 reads TGTGCCAGCGGTGTCAAGTCACCAGAGCAGTTCTTC.

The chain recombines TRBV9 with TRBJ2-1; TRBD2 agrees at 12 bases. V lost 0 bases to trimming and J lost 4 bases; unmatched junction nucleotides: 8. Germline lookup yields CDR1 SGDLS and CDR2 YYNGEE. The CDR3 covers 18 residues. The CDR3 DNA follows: TGTGCCAGCAGCGTAGCTCCACTAGCGGGAGGAGGGTACAATGAGCAGTTCTTC. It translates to CASSVAPLAGGGYNEQFF.

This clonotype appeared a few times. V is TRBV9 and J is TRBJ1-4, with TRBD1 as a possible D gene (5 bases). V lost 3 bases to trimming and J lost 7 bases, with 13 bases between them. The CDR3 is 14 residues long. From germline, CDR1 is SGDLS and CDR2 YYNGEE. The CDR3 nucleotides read TGTGCCAGCAGCGACCCGACGGGGCGTGAAAAACTGTTTTTT. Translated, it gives CASSDPTGREKLFF. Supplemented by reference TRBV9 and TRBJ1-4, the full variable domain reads DSGVTQTPKHLITATGQRVTLRCSPRSGDLSVYWYQQSLDQGLQFLIQYYNGEERAKGNILERFSAQQFPDLHSELNLSSLELGDSALYFCASSDPTGREKLFFGSGTQLSVL.

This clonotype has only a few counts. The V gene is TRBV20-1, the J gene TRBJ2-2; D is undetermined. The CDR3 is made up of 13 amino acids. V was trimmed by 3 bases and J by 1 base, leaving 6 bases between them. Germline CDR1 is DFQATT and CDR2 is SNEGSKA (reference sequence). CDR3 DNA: TGCAGTGCTAGGGGCGAGAACACCGGGGAGCTGTTTTTT. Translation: CSARGENTGELFF.

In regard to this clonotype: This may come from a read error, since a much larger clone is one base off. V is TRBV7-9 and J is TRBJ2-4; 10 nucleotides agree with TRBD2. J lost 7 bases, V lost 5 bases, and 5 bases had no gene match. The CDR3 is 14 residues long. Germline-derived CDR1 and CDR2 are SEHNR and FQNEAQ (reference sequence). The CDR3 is CASSQETSGNIQYF. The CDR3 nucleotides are TGTGCCAGCAGCCAGGAGACTAGCGGGAACATTCAGTACTTC. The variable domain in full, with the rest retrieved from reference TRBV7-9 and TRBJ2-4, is DTGVSQNPRHKITKRGQNVTFRCDPISEHNRLYWYRQTLGQGPEFLTYFQNEAQLEKSRLLSDRFSAERPKGSFSTLEIQRTEQGDSAMYLCASSQETSGNIQYFGAGTRLSVL.

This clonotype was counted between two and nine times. DNA for the CDR3: TGCGCCAGCAGCCAAGATTGGGATTCACAGTTCTTC. It specifies CASSQDWDSQFF. The V and J genes are TRBV4-3 and TRBJ2-1; D remains unclear. The V end was cut by 0 bases, the J end by 13 bases, with 10 bases between. The CDR3 is made up of 12 amino acids. CDR1 LGHNA and CDR2 YSLEER come from the germline V gene.

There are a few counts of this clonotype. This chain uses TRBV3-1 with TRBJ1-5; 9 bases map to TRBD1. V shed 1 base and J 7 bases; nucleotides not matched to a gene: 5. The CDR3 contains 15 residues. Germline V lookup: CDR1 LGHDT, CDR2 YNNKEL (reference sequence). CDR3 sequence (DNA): TGTGCCAGCAGCCAAGGGGGACAGGGAGGGCAGCCCCAGCATTTT. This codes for CASSQGGQGGQPQHF.

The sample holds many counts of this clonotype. Here the CDR3 DNA reads TGTGCCTGGAGTTGGAGTGCTGAGCAGTTCTTC. Its translation: CAWSWSAEQFF. The rearrangement links TRBV30 to TRBJ2-1; D not resolved. The germline gives CDR1 GTSNPN, CDR2 SVGIG (reference sequence). The CDR3 extends over 11 amino acids. Trimming shortened V by 2 bases and J by 9 bases, and 8 bases separated the two germline ends.

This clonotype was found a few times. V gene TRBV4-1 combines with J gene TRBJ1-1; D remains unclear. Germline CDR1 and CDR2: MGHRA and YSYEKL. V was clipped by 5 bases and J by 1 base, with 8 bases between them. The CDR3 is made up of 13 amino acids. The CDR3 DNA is TGCGCCAGCAGCACTCGCACGAACACTGAAGCTTTCTTT. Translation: CASSTRTNTEAFF.

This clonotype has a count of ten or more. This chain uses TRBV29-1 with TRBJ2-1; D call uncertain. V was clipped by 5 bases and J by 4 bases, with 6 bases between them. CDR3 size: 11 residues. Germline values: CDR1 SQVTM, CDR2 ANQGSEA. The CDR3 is CSVIPYNEQFF. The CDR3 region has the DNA TGCAGCGTTATCCCTTACAATGAGCAGTTCTTC.

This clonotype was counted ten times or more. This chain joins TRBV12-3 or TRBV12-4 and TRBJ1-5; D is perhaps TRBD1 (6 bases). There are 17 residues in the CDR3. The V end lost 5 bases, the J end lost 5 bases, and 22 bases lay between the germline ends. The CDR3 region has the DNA TGTGCCAGCAGTCCGGTACAGGGCGTTATTCCGCATCAGCCCCAGCATTTT. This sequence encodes CASSPVQGVIPHQPQHF.

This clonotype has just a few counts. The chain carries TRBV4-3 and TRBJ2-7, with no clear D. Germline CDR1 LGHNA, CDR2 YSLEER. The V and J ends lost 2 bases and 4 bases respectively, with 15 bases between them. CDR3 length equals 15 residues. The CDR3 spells CASSQFSPGRYEQYF. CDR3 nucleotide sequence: TGCGCCAGCAGCCAATTCTCCCCCGGCCGGTACGAGCAGTACTTC.